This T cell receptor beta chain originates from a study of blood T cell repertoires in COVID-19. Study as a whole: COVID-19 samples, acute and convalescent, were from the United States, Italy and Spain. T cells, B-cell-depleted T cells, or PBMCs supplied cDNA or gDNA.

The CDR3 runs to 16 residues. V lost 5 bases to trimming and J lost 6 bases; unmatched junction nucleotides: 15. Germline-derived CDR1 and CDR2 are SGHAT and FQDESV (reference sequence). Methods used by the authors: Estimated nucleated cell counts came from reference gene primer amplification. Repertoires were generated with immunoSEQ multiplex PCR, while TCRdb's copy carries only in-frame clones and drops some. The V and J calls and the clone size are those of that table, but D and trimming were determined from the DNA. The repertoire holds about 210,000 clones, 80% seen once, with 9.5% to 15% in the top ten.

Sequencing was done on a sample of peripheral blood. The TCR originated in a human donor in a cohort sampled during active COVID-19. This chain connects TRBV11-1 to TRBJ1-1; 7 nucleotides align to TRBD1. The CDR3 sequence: CASSLRADRSYAEAFF. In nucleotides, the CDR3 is TGTGCCAGCAGCCTCAGAGCGGACAGGTCGTACGCTGAAGCTTTCTTT.